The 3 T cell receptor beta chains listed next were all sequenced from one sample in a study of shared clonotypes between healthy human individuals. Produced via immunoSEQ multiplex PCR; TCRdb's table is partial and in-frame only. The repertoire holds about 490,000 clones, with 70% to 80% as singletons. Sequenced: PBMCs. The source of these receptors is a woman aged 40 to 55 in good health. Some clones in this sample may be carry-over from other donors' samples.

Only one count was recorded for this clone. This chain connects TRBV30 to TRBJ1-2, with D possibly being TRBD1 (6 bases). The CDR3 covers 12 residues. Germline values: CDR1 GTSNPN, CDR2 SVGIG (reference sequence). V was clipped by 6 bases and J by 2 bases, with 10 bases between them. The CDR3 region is CACATGNYGYTF. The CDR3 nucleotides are TGTGCCTGTGCAACAGGGAACTATGGCTACACCTTC. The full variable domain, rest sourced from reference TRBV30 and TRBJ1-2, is SQTIHQWPATLVQPVGSPLSLECTVEGTSNPNLYWYRQAAGRGLQLLFYSVGIGQISSEVPQNLSASRPQDRQFILSSKKLLLSDSGFYLCACATGNYGYTFGSGTRLTVV.

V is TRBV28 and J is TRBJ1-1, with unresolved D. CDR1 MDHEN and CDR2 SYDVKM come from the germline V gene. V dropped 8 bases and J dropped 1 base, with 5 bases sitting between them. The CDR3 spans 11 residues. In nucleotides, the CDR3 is TGTGCCAGCGGGCAGAACACTGAAGCTTTCTTT. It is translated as CASGQNTEAFF.

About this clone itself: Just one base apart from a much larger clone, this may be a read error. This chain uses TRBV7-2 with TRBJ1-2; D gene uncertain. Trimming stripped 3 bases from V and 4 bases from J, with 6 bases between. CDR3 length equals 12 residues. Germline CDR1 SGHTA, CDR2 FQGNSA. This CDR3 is CASSFAGYGYTF. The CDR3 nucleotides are TGTGCCAGCAGCTTCGCAGGCTATGGCTACACCTTC.